The 19 T cell receptor beta chains below all came from one sample that was sequenced in a study of blood T cell repertoires in COVID-19. The method was immunoSEQ multiplex PCR; TCRdb's version includes in-frame clones alone and lacks a portion of them. The data hold 90,000 to 120,000 clones, with approximately 70% observed a single time. Sample: peripheral blood. Receptors were obtained from an elderly man with acute or convalescent COVID-19.

The chain employs TRBV27 and TRBJ1-5; 10 bases map to TRBD1. In germline, CDR1 is MNHEY, CDR2 SMNVEV (reference sequence). With 6 bases clipped from V and 6 bases from J, the junction kept 5 bases outside the gene matches. The CDR3 length is 14 residues. The CDR3, as DNA: TGTGCCAGCAGCCCCGGGACAGGGGTTCAGCCCCAGCATTTT. Residues: CASSPGTGVQPQHF.

The CDR3 sequence: CASSLPSGRYNEQFF. Here the CDR3 DNA reads TGTGCCAGCAGTCTTCCTAGCGGGAGATACAATGAGCAGTTCTTC. The V call is TRBV28, the J call TRBJ2-1, with TRBD2 matching 10 bases. The CDR3 loop spans 15 amino acids. The ends lost 5 bases at V and 4 bases at J; junction bases unmatched: 5. Germline CDR1 and CDR2: MDHEN and SYDVKM.

The rearrangement links TRBV9 to TRBJ2-7; 8 bases align to TRBD1. This CDR3 is 14 amino acids long. Trimming took 4 bases from V and 6 from J; bases not matched to a gene: 9. Germline CDR1 reads SGDLS; CDR2 reads YYNGEE. The CDR3: CASSLGQGLSEQYF. Here the CDR3 DNA reads TGTGCCAGCAGCCTAGGACAGGGCCTGTCCGAGCAGTACTTC.

This clone turned up a few times. The CDR3 spells CASSQVGFSSQYF. For the CDR3, the DNA is TGTGCCAGCAGCCAAGTGGGTTTTAGCTCGCAGTACTTC. This chain uses TRBV14 with TRBJ2-7; D gene ambiguous. Trimming shortened V by 1 base and J by 9 bases, and 13 bases separated the two germline ends. CDR1 is SGHDN and CDR2 is FVKESK in the germline V gene. The CDR3 is made up of 13 amino acids.

This clone was recorded only once. DNA of the CDR3: TGTGCCACCAGTGATTCCGGGACAGGGGGGAAAGAGACCCAGTACTTC. Translating gives CATSDSGTGGKETQYF. This chain links TRBV24-1 with TRBJ2-5; the match to TRBD1 covers 11 bases. This CDR3 contains 16 residues. Germline values: CDR1 KGHDR, CDR2 SFDVKD. V shed 2 bases and J 3 bases; nucleotides not matched to a gene: 4.

CDR3 sequence: CASSVVWGGDRYEQYF. For the CDR3, the DNA is TGTGCCAGCAGCGTAGTGTGGGGAGGGGATCGCTACGAGCAGTACTTC. The J gene is TRBJ2-7, the V gene TRBV9; TRBD2 agrees at 7 bases. J gave up 3 bases and V 0 bases, and 9 bases lay outside the gene matches. Germline values: CDR1 SGDLS, CDR2 YYNGEE. This CDR3 has 16 amino acids.

The chain joins TRBV28 to TRBJ2-1; TRBD2 is a possible D gene (6 bases). CDR1 is MDHEN, CDR2 SYDVKM, per germline. V shed 6 bases and J shed 8 bases, with 20 bases lying between them. CDR3 length: 15 residues. Written as DNA, the CDR3 is TGTGCCAGCAGGAGGACTACAAGTCTTCTCGATGAGCAGTTCTTC. It encodes CASRRTTSLLDEQFF.

This clone was seen only a few times. J is TRBJ2-1 and V is TRBV28; 8 bases are shared with TRBD1. This CDR3 comprises 13 residues. Germline CDR1 is MDHEN and CDR2 is SYDVKM. The junction had 4 bases not matched to a gene; V was cut back by 11 bases and J by 1 base. Here the CDR3 DNA reads TGTGCCCGAGGGACAGGATCCTACAATGAGCAGTTCTTC. It codes for CARGTGSYNEQFF.

This chain connects TRBV7-9 to TRBJ2-1; no clear D. This CDR3 is 13 amino acids long. Germline V gene sequence: CDR1 SEHNR, CDR2 FQNEAQ (reference sequence). With 3 bases removed from V and 6 bases from J, the gap between germline ends came to 9 bases. CDR3 nucleotide sequence: TGTGCCAGCAGCTTTGGTAGCTCCAATGAGCAGTTCTTC. It yields the protein CASSFGSSNEQFF.

The V gene is TRBV11-1, the J gene TRBJ1-4; D remains ambiguous. The CDR3 loop spans 11 amino acids. Germline CDR1 SGHAT, CDR2 FQDESV (reference sequence). V was trimmed by 9 bases and J by 11 bases, leaving 13 bases between them. CDR3 DNA: TGTGCCAGTGCGACCGCCGGGAAACTGTTTTTT. This encodes CASATAGKLFF.

The chain recombines TRBV5-4 with TRBJ2-7, with D possibly being TRBD1 (6 bases). Germline V lookup: CDR1 SGHNT, CDR2 YYREEE (reference sequence). V was shortened by 1 base and J by 6 bases, with 8 bases between the two germline ends. The CDR3 contains 12 residues. CDR3 nucleotide sequence: TGTGCCAGCAGCTTGCTAGGGGGCGAGCAGTACTTC. Protein product: CASSLLGGEQYF.

The chain has TRBV4-3 and TRBJ1-2, with 7 bases matching TRBD1. The CDR3 totals 15 residues. V was clipped by 1 base and J by 7 bases; unmatched bases: 9. From germline, CDR1 is LGHNA and CDR2 YSLEER. The chain's CDR3 is CASSQAGTEGFGYTF. For the CDR3, the DNA is TGCGCCAGCAGCCAAGCCGGGACAGAAGGGTTTGGCTACACCTTC.

This rearrangement joins TRBV6-5 to TRBJ2-7, with a tentative D call TRBD1 (7 bases). V was shortened by 4 bases and J by 5 bases, with 15 bases between the two germline ends. Germline V lookup: CDR1 MNHEY, CDR2 SVGAGI. This CDR3 has 14 residues. The CDR3 DNA sequence: TGTGCCAGCAGTTTGGAGGGACAGCTCCACGAGCAGTACTTC. This encodes CASSLEGQLHEQYF.

The chain joins TRBV20-1 to TRBJ2-5, with 9 nucleotides matching TRBD2. Per the germline V gene, CDR1 is DFQATT and CDR2 is SNEGSKA (reference sequence). CDR3 length equals 15 residues. The junction had 9 bases not matched to a gene; V was cut back by 3 bases and J by 4 bases. The CDR3 sequence is CSASPAGGRVETQYF. The CDR3 bases are TGCAGTGCTAGTCCGGCGGGCGGGAGGGTAGAGACCCAGTACTTC.

V is TRBV5-1 and J is TRBJ2-5; 8 nucleotides match TRBD2. V lost 0 bases to trimming and J lost 1 base; unmatched junction nucleotides: 11. The CDR3 has 18 amino acids. The germline gives CDR1 SGHRS, CDR2 YFSETQ. CDR3 DNA: TGCGCCAGCAGCTTGGATGGTACCGCGGGGGGAGGCCAAGAGACCCAGTACTTC. Protein product: CASSLDGTAGGGQETQYF.

This clone was seen a few times. The gene calls are TRBV27 and TRBJ1-2; TRBD1 matches 8 bases. CDR3 size: 13 residues. Germline CDR1 MNHEY, CDR2 SMNVEV (reference sequence). The V segment lost 5 bases and the J segment 4 bases; nucleotides outside the gene matches: 3. The CDR3: CASSIGQGYGYTF. CDR3 nucleotide sequence: TGTGCCAGCAGTATAGGACAGGGCTATGGCTACACCTTC.

The genes are TRBV7-9 and TRBJ1-1; 9 positions agree with TRBD1. CDR1 and CDR2 (germline): SEHNR, FQNEAQ (reference sequence). The CDR3 sequence is 15 residues long. The J segment lost 6 bases and the V segment lost 1 base, leaving 6 bases of the junction unmatched. CDR3 region: CASSLGGQGLSEAFF. The CDR3 DNA follows: TGTGCCAGCAGCTTAGGGGGACAGGGTTTATCTGAAGCTTTCTTT.

This sequence joins TRBV7-2 and TRBJ2-5; 7 nucleotides match TRBD2. V lost 0 bases to trimming and J lost 5 bases; unmatched junction nucleotides: 3. The CDR3 runs 14 residues. In germline, CDR1 is SGHTA, CDR2 FQGNSA. The CDR3 nucleotides are TGTGCCAGCAGCTTAGCGGCGGGGGAGGAGACCCAGTACTTC. Amino acids: CASSLAAGEETQYF.

V and J are TRBV9 and TRBJ2-1, with 8 bases identical to TRBD2. The CDR3 is 14 residues long. J lost 6 bases, V lost 3 bases, and 5 bases had no gene match. Germline lookup yields CDR1 SGDLS and CDR2 YYNGEE. The CDR3: CASSERESGNEQFF. The CDR3 DNA is TGTGCCAGCAGCGAGCGGGAGAGCGGCAATGAGCAGTTCTTC.